This T cell receptor beta chain was sequenced during a study of shared clonotypes between healthy human individuals. Germline-derived CDR1 and CDR2 are MDHEN and SYDVKM. The CDR3 consists of 16 residues. The V end lost 6 bases, the J end lost 4 bases, and 19 bases lay between the germline ends. Clones were read by immunoSEQ multiplex PCR, and TCRdb kept only the in-frame ones, dropping some. Here the sample spans around 2.5 million clones, over 85% being singletons. The sample was naive CD4+ T cells from PBMCs. Noted subset: CD45RA+ positively selected. The rearrangement uses TRBV28 and TRBJ2-1; possibly TRBD1 for D (5 bases). This sequence originates from a man between 18 and 35 years old in good health. Some clones in this sample may be carry-over from other donors' samples. DNA for the CDR3: TGTGCCAGCAGGGAAAGTGGGGCAGAAGGATACAATGAGCAGTTCTTC. As protein: CASRESGAEGYNEQFF.